This T cell receptor (beta chain) originates from a study of cytotoxic CD8 clonotypes in ibrutinib-treated CLL. Study context: There were some 10 relapsed/refractory patients and more than 14 treatment-naive patients, and around 17 were IGHV unmutated. Productive templates per sample averaged almost 260,000; productive rearrangements, some 99,000.

Measured with immunoSEQ multiplex PCR; TCRdb has only the in-frame clones, and not every one. This sample has 90,000 to 150,000 clones, with approximately 58% found just once. CDR1 and CDR2 from the germline V gene are SGHAT and FQNNGV. There are 15 residues in the CDR3. The ends were cut back, 5 bases at V and 2 bases at J, with 14 bases in the middle. The V and J genes are TRBV11-2 and TRBJ2-3; D remains ambiguous. Sequenced material: PBMCs, taken after 24 months of ibrutinib treatment. The TCR originated in a human donor with chronic lymphocytic leukemia. CDR3: CASSVVFDDTDTQYF. CDR3 nucleotides: TGTGCCAGCAGCGTCGTGTTTGACGACACAGATACGCAGTATTTT. The whole variable domain, filled in from reference TRBV11-2 and TRBJ2-3, reads EAGVAQSPRYKIIEKRQSVAFWCNPISGHATLYWYQQILGQGPKLLIQFQNNGVVDDSQLPKDRFSAERLKGVDSTLKIQPAKLEDSAVYLCASSVVFDDTDTQYFGPGTRLTVL.